This T cell receptor beta chain was observed in a study of T cells in Graves' hyperthyroidism and ophthalmopathy. About the study: The blood sample was taken at first diagnosis, before treatment began. Study-wide results and limits: Most clonotypes expanded in thyroid above 0.001 were likewise present in blood.

Amplification of TCR beta CDR3 regions used RNA as the template. In the first-round RT-PCR of the TCR CDR3, the HTBI primer set was used. TCRdb used MiXCR to reprocess the multiplex PCR reads, holding one entry per CDR3 protein. The sample records about 480,000 distinct CDR3 sequences, over 13% being singletons. Clinical symptoms, serum thyroxine and TRAb, thyroid ultrasound and orbital computed tomography together formed the diagnostic basis. PBMCs stemmed from less than 13 ml fresh peripheral blood. Trimming cost V 3 bases and J 6 bases; bases outside gene matches: 4. Germline CDR1 is SGHDN and CDR2 is FVKESK. The CDR3 covers 14 residues. Points on this clonotype: What it recognizes is unknown.

This receptor was identified in a woman under 30 with Graves' hyperthyroidism. Sequencing was performed on blood. The chain carries TRBV14 and TRBJ2-2; 7 bases are shared with TRBD1. The CDR3 region is CASSQGQSAGELFF. As DNA, the CDR3 is TGTGCCAGCAGCCAGGGACAGTCCGCCGGGGAGCTGTTTTTT. Complete variable domain (other parts from reference TRBV14 and TRBJ2-2): EAGVTQFPSHSVIEKGQTVTLRCDPISGHDNLYWYRRVMGKEIKFLLHFVKESKQDESGMPNNRFLAERTGGTYSTLKVQPAELEDSGVYFCASSQGQSAGELFFGEGSRLTVL.